The following is a T cell receptor beta chain sequence with its context. What it recognizes is unknown. The CDR3 spans 13 residues. Germline CDR1 reads LNHDA; CDR2 reads SQIVND (reference sequence). Trimming shortened V by 3 bases and J by 7 bases, and 12 bases separated the two germline ends. This entry comes from a study of OX40 agonist ivuxolimab in advanced cancers. The overall study: Prior anti-PD-1, anti-PD-L1 or anti-CTLA-4 therapy did not bar entry, and roughly 40% had some. Findings and limits, study-wide: Among the least clonally expanded were partial responders at 0.1-3.0 mg/kg.

Sequenced by immunoSEQ multiplex PCR; TCRdb stores in-frame clones only, minus some. Of tens of thousands of clones listed, 85% are singletons. At baseline, cycle 4 day 1, and cycle 7 day 1, blood was sampled. This sample comprised CD4+ or CD8+ T cells sorted from blood, obtained in a trial of the OX40 agonist ivuxolimab. This sequence was found in an adult with an advanced solid tumor such as melanoma, head and neck, liver or kidney cancer. The gene calls are TRBV19 and TRBJ1-1; D might be TRBD1 (6 bases). In nucleotides, the CDR3 is TGTGCCAGTAGTATCTGGGGGCGGAGTGAAGCTTTCTTT. It encodes CASSIWGRSEAFF.